What follows is one T cell receptor beta chain and its context. These data are taken from a study of T-cell memory formation after mild COVID-19. TCRdb processed the 5' RACE reads anew with MiXCR; each CDR3 protein has one entry. This sample has about 340,000 distinct CDR3 sequences; roughly 15% occur once, and the top ten carry more than 20%. The germline CDR1 and CDR2 sequences are SEHNR and FQNEAQ (reference sequence). There are 12 residues in the CDR3. V dropped 1 base and J dropped 10 bases, with 10 bases sitting between them. This clonotype was obtained from a young man who had mild COVID-19 (a few samples of this study predate the infection). Cell type and time point are not known. Sequencing input: PBMCs or a T cell subset sorted from them (not recorded which). The V and J genes are TRBV7-9 and TRBJ1-1, with TRBD1 as a possible D gene (5 bases). CDR3 nucleotide sequence: TGTGCCAGCAGCTTAGTTCGGGGGGTAGCTTTCTTT. Translating gives CASSLVRGVAFF.